A selection of T cell receptor beta chains follows, all from one sample in a study of blood T cells in healthy people across ages. Each CDR3 protein is one row after TCRdb ran MiXCR on the 5' RACE reads. The data show some 1.6 million distinct CDR3 sequences, with roughly 30% seen just once and 11% held by the top ten. Sequencing input: blood. These receptors all stem from a woman aged 25 to 39 in good health. Both conserved end residues are part of each CDR3. Each record gives: clone size, V gene, J gene, D gene, CDR3 DNA, CDR3 protein. D genes are given only for firm matches. A clone size is listed for some rows: how often the clone was seen (once, few, many), or a class if it is expanded.

clone_size: few; v_call: TRBV5-1; j_call: TRBJ1-2; d_call: TRBD1; cdr3_nt: TGCGCCAGCAGCCTAGGACAGGGGGAAACTAACTATGGCTACACCTTC; cdr3_aa: CASSLGQGETNYGYTF
clone_size: few; v_call: TRBV5-1; j_call: TRBJ1-5; d_call: TRBD1; cdr3_nt: TGCGCCAGCAGCCTAAACCCCGGGACAGTCGGACAGCCCCAGCATTTT; cdr3_aa: CASSLNPGTVGQPQHF
clone_size: -; v_call: TRBV5-4; j_call: TRBJ1-1; d_call: TRBD1; cdr3_nt: TGTGCCGTACAGGGGGAGGGGGTAGAAGCTTTCTTT; cdr3_aa: CAVQGEGVEAFF
clone_size: few; v_call: TRBV3-1; j_call: TRBJ1-1; d_call: -; cdr3_nt: TGTGCCAGCAGGCGACCGGGGTCTGAAGCTTTCTTT; cdr3_aa: CASRRPGSEAFF
clone_size: -; v_call: TRBV20-1; j_call: TRBJ1-1; d_call: -; cdr3_nt: TGCAGTGCTAGATTTCCGGGGTTGAACACTGAAGCTTTCTTT; cdr3_aa: CSARFPGLNTEAFF
clone_size: many; v_call: TRBV24-1; j_call: TRBJ2-1; d_call: TRBD2; cdr3_nt: TGTGCCACCAGTGGTTTAGCGGGAGCTCCTGAGCAGTTCTTC; cdr3_aa: CATSGLAGAPEQFF
clone_size: -; v_call: TRBV27; j_call: TRBJ2-5; d_call: -; cdr3_nt: TGTGCCAGCAGAACTCCGGGCTCGAAGGGGGAGACCCAGTACTTC; cdr3_aa: CASRTPGSKGETQYF
clone_size: -; v_call: TRBV7-9; j_call: TRBJ2-5; d_call: TRBD2; cdr3_nt: TGTGCCAGCAGCTCCCGGGGACTAGCCCCCCGGGGGCAAGAGACCCAGTACTTC; cdr3_aa: CASSSRGLAPRGQETQYF
clone_size: -; v_call: TRBV5-1; j_call: TRBJ2-7; d_call: -; cdr3_nt: TGCGCCAGCGTCCTACAACCCGGGACACACCCCTACGAGCAGTACTTC; cdr3_aa: CASVLQPGTHPYEQYF
clone_size: few; v_call: TRBV6-1; j_call: TRBJ1-6; d_call: TRBD1; cdr3_nt: TGTGCCAGTAGGCCGGACAGGGGGCAAAATTCACCCCTCCACTTT; cdr3_aa: CASRPDRGQNSPLHF
clone_size: -; v_call: TRBV5-1; j_call: TRBJ1-4; d_call: -; cdr3_nt: TGCGCCAGCAGCCAGGCGGGGGGACCTAATGAAAAACTGTTTTTT; cdr3_aa: CASSQAGGPNEKLFF
clone_size: few; v_call: TRBV20-1; j_call: TRBJ2-7; d_call: -; cdr3_nt: TGCAGTGCTAGAGATCAGCGTGGTACCGGCGAGCAGTACTTC; cdr3_aa: CSARDQRGTGEQYF
clone_size: -; v_call: TRBV27; j_call: TRBJ2-3; d_call: -; cdr3_nt: TGTGCCAGCAGTACTCCCTCAACTAGCACAGATACGCAGTATTTT; cdr3_aa: CASSTPSTSTDTQYF
clone_size: -; v_call: TRBV4-1; j_call: TRBJ1-3; d_call: -; cdr3_nt: TGCGCCAGCAGCCAAGAGAATTCTGGAAACACCATATATTTT; cdr3_aa: CASSQENSGNTIYF
clone_size: -; v_call: TRBV4-1; j_call: TRBJ1-2; d_call: TRBD1; cdr3_nt: TGCGCCAGCAGCCAACTCCCAGGGGGCCACAACTATGGCTACACCTTC; cdr3_aa: CASSQLPGGHNYGYTF
clone_size: few; v_call: TRBV11-2; j_call: TRBJ2-1; d_call: TRBD2; cdr3_nt: TGTGCCAGCAGCCCGCCCCCGGGACTAGCGGACTACAATGAGCAGTTCTTC; cdr3_aa: CASSPPPGLADYNEQFF
clone_size: -; v_call: TRBV5-1; j_call: TRBJ1-1; d_call: -; cdr3_nt: TGCGCCAGCAGCCTGAAGGGGGGCTACGCTTTCTTT; cdr3_aa: CASSLKGGYAFF
clone_size: few; v_call: TRBV2; j_call: TRBJ2-1; d_call: -; cdr3_nt: TGTGCCAGCAGTGAGGTGGGAAACGGCTACAATGAGCAGTTCTTC; cdr3_aa: CASSEVGNGYNEQFF
clone_size: -; v_call: TRBV3-1; j_call: TRBJ2-1; d_call: TRBD2; cdr3_nt: TGTGCCAGCAGCCAAGATACCGGACTAGGGGTATACAATGAGCAGTTCTTC; cdr3_aa: CASSQDTGLGVYNEQFF
clone_size: -; v_call: TRBV18; j_call: TRBJ1-1; d_call: -; cdr3_nt: TGTGCCAGCTCACAGAAGGAGGACACTGAAGCTTTCTTT; cdr3_aa: CASSQKEDTEAFF
clone_size: -; v_call: TRBV20-1; j_call: TRBJ2-5; d_call: TRBD2; cdr3_nt: TGCAGTGCTAGCACGGCTAGCGGGGTGGTGAAGACCCAGTACTTC; cdr3_aa: CSASTASGVVKTQYF
clone_size: -; v_call: TRBV5-5; j_call: TRBJ2-7; d_call: TRBD1; cdr3_nt: TGTGCCAGCAGCTTGGACCCGGGACAGAGCTCCTACGAGCAGTACTTC; cdr3_aa: CASSLDPGQSSYEQYF
clone_size: -; v_call: TRBV25-1; j_call: TRBJ2-3; d_call: TRBD1; cdr3_nt: TGTGCCAGCAGCGACAGGGGGTACACAGATACGCAGTATTTT; cdr3_aa: CASSDRGYTDTQYF
clone_size: many; v_call: TRBV7-8; j_call: TRBJ2-7; d_call: -; cdr3_nt: TGTGCCAGCAGCCGAGCGGGCGGGTTCTACGAGCAGTACTTC; cdr3_aa: CASSRAGGFYEQYF
clone_size: few; v_call: TRBV5-1; j_call: TRBJ2-7; d_call: TRBD1; cdr3_nt: TGCGCCAGCAGCTTGCGCCCCGGGACAGGGGTCCACGAGCAGTACTTC; cdr3_aa: CASSLRPGTGVHEQYF
clone_size: -; v_call: TRBV4-2; j_call: TRBJ2-5; d_call: -; cdr3_nt: TGTGCCAGCAGCCAAGATGTGATAGCGGAGGCCCAGTACTTC; cdr3_aa: CASSQDVIAEAQYF
clone_size: few; v_call: TRBV30; j_call: TRBJ2-2; d_call: -; cdr3_nt: TGTGCCTGGAGTGTGGGTTACACCGGGGAGCTGTTTTTT; cdr3_aa: CAWSVGYTGELFF
clone_size: -; v_call: TRBV28; j_call: TRBJ2-3; d_call: TRBD2; cdr3_nt: TGTGCCAGCCTCGCTAGCGGGAGGGCAGATACGCAGTATTTT; cdr3_aa: CASLASGRADTQYF
clone_size: few; v_call: TRBV13; j_call: TRBJ2-7; d_call: TRBD1; cdr3_nt: TGTGCCAGCAGCACCCGACAGGGTCCAACCCACCACGAGCAGTACTTC; cdr3_aa: CASSTRQGPTHHEQYF
clone_size: few; v_call: TRBV4-1; j_call: TRBJ2-5; d_call: -; cdr3_nt: TGCGCCAGCGGATCCCAAGGGGTGGAGACCCAGTACTTC; cdr3_aa: CASGSQGVETQYF
clone_size: many; v_call: TRBV4-2; j_call: TRBJ2-3; d_call: TRBD2; cdr3_nt: TGTGCCAGCAGCCAAGATGAGGGGGCTAGCGGGAGGGGGGATACGCAGTATTTT; cdr3_aa: CASSQDEGASGRGDTQYF
clone_size: few; v_call: TRBV27; j_call: TRBJ2-2; d_call: -; cdr3_nt: TGTGCCAGCAGTTTCCTCCGGCTCTTGAACACCGGGGAGCTGTTTTTT; cdr3_aa: CASSFLRLLNTGELFF
clone_size: -; v_call: TRBV27; j_call: TRBJ2-3; d_call: -; cdr3_nt: TGTGCCAGCAGTTTAATGTTCTCCCGCACAGATACGCAGTATTTT; cdr3_aa: CASSLMFSRTDTQYF
clone_size: few; v_call: TRBV7-9; j_call: TRBJ2-1; d_call: -; cdr3_nt: TGTGCCCTGGGGGGCTCCTACAATGAGCAGTTCTTC; cdr3_aa: CALGGSYNEQFF
clone_size: -; v_call: TRBV20-1; j_call: TRBJ1-6; d_call: -; cdr3_nt: TGCAGTGCCCTCCCAGGAGGGAGCTCCTATAATTCACCCCCCCACTTT; cdr3_aa: CSALPGGSSYNSPPHF
clone_size: -; v_call: TRBV7-6; j_call: TRBJ2-1; d_call: -; cdr3_nt: TGTGCCAGCAGCTTAGCGGAGCACAATGAGCGGTTCTTC; cdr3_aa: CASSLAEHNERFF
clone_size: few; v_call: TRBV6-2/TRBV6-3; j_call: TRBJ2-3; d_call: TRBD2; cdr3_nt: TGTGCCAGCAGTTACAGGCGACTAGCGGCAGATACGCAGTATTTT; cdr3_aa: CASSYRRLAADTQYF
clone_size: -; v_call: TRBV9; j_call: TRBJ1-1; d_call: -; cdr3_nt: TGTGCCAGCAGAAGAAACAGGGCTCAACTTTTGACTGAAGCTTTCTTT; cdr3_aa: CASRRNRAQLLTEAFF
clone_size: -; v_call: TRBV29-1; j_call: TRBJ2-7; d_call: -; cdr3_nt: TGCAGCGTTGGAAGGACTCAAGGCTCCTACGGGCAGTACTTC; cdr3_aa: CSVGRTQGSYGQYF
clone_size: -; v_call: TRBV6-2/TRBV6-3; j_call: TRBJ2-7; d_call: TRBD2; cdr3_nt: TGTGCCAGCAGGGAAGGGGTGGGGGGGAGCTCCTACGAGCAGTACTTC; cdr3_aa: CASREGVGGSSYEQYF
clone_size: -; v_call: TRBV7-2; j_call: TRBJ1-2; d_call: -; cdr3_nt: TGTGCCAGCAGCTTAGGGGGGCAGGGCCAGTCTAACTATGGCTACACCTTC; cdr3_aa: CASSLGGQGQSNYGYTF
clone_size: -; v_call: TRBV7-3; j_call: TRBJ2-1; d_call: TRBD1; cdr3_nt: TGTGCCAGCAGCGCGACAGGGGGCACCTACAATGAGCAGTTCTTC; cdr3_aa: CASSATGGTYNEQFF
clone_size: many; v_call: TRBV4-2; j_call: TRBJ1-2; d_call: -; cdr3_nt: TGTGCCAGCAGCCCAGACTACATCAACTATGGCTACACCTTC; cdr3_aa: CASSPDYINYGYTF
clone_size: -; v_call: TRBV20-1; j_call: TRBJ2-1; d_call: -; cdr3_nt: TGCAGTGCCCCCCGATTACTCTACAATGAGCAGTTCTTC; cdr3_aa: CSAPRLLYNEQFF
clone_size: many; v_call: TRBV24-1; j_call: TRBJ2-7; d_call: -; cdr3_nt: TGTGCCACCAGTGAAGGGCCCTCCTACGAGCAGTACTTC; cdr3_aa: CATSEGPSYEQYF
clone_size: -; v_call: TRBV20-1; j_call: TRBJ2-3; d_call: TRBD2; cdr3_nt: TGCAGTGCCTTTATAGCGGGGAGCACAGATACGCAGTATTTT; cdr3_aa: CSAFIAGSTDTQYF
clone_size: -; v_call: TRBV28; j_call: TRBJ2-6; d_call: -; cdr3_nt: TGTGCCAGCAGTTCCCCGGGGGAATCCCCTCCTGGGGCCAACGTCCTGACTTTC; cdr3_aa: CASSSPGESPPGANVLTF
clone_size: few; v_call: TRBV7-9; j_call: TRBJ2-7; d_call: -; cdr3_nt: TGTGCCAGCACCTTAGACAGCTACGAGCAGTACTTC; cdr3_aa: CASTLDSYEQYF
clone_size: -; v_call: TRBV4-1; j_call: TRBJ1-6; d_call: TRBD1; cdr3_nt: TGCGCCAGCAGCCAAGGACAGGGAAAAGATAATTCACCCCTCCACTTT; cdr3_aa: CASSQGQGKDNSPLHF
clone_size: -; v_call: TRBV20-1; j_call: TRBJ2-1; d_call: -; cdr3_nt: TGCAGTGCTTCCCCCAAGCGGCCCCAGCAGTTCTTC; cdr3_aa: CSASPKRPQQFF
clone_size: -; v_call: TRBV7-9; j_call: TRBJ1-4; d_call: -; cdr3_nt: TGTGCCAGCAGCCCCCAGGGGAGTGTGTTAAATGAAAAACTGTTTTTT; cdr3_aa: CASSPQGSVLNEKLFF
clone_size: -; v_call: TRBV28; j_call: TRBJ2-7; d_call: -; cdr3_nt: TGTGCCAGCAGTTTGCCCCGAGGGGGGGCGCGAGAGCAGTACTTC; cdr3_aa: CASSLPRGGAREQYF
clone_size: once; v_call: TRBV18; j_call: TRBJ2-5; d_call: TRBD1; cdr3_nt: TGTGCCAGCTCACCGGTTCTAGGGACAGGGGGCGCCGGGGAGCAGTACTTC; cdr3_aa: CASSPVLGTGGAGEQYF
clone_size: -; v_call: TRBV7-9; j_call: TRBJ2-5; d_call: TRBD2; cdr3_nt: TGTGCCAGCAGCCGCACCGGGAGGGGGGAAGAGACCCAGTACTTC; cdr3_aa: CASSRTGRGEETQYF